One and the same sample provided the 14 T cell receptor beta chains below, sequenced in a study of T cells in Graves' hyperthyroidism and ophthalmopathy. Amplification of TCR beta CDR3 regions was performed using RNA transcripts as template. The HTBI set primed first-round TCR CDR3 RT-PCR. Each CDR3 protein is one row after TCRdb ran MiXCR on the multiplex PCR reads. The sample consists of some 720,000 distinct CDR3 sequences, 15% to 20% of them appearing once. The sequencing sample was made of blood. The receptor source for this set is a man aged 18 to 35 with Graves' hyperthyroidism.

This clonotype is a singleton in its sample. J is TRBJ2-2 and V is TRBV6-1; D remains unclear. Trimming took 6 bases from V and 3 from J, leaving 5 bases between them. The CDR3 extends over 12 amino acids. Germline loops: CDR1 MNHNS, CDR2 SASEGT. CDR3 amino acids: CASRGYTGELFF. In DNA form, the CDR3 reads TGTGCCAGCAGAGGATACACCGGGGAGCTGTTTTTT.

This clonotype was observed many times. Here the CDR3 reads CSARARTEAFF. CDR3 in DNA: TGCAGTGCTAGAGCCCGGACTGAAGCTTTCTTT. V gene TRBV20-1 combines with J gene TRBJ1-1; no clear D. Between the trimmed V and J ends, which lost 1 base and 5 bases, there was a span of 5 bases. The germline gives CDR1 DFQATT, CDR2 SNEGSKA (reference sequence). The CDR3 runs 11 residues.

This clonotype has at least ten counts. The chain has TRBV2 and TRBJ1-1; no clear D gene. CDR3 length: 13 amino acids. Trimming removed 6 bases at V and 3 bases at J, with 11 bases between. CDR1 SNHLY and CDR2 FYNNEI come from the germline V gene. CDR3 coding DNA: TGTGCCAGCAGGGACTTAGACTACACTGAAGCTTTCTTT. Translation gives CASRDLDYTEAFF.

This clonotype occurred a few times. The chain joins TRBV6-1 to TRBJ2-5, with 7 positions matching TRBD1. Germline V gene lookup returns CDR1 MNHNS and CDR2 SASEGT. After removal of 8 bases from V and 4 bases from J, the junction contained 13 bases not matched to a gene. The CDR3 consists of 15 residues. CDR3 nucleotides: TGTGCCAGCCGATTCAACAGGGGCCGGGGAGAGACCCAGTACTTC. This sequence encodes CASRFNRGRGETQYF.

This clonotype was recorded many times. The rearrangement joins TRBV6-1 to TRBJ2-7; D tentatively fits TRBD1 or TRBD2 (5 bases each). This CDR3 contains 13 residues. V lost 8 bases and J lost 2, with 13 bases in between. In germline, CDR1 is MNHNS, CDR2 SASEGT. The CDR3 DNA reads TGTGCCAGCGACCGGGACCGCACCTACGAGCAGTACTTC. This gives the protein CASDRDRTYEQYF.

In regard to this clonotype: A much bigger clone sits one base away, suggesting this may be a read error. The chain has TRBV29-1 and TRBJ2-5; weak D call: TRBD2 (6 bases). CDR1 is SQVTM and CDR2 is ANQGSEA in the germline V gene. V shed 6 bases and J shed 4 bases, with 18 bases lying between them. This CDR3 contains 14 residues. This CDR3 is CSVVSAGRGETQYF. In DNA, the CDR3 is TGCAGCGTGGTCTCGGCGGGAAGGGGAGAGACCCAGTACTTC.

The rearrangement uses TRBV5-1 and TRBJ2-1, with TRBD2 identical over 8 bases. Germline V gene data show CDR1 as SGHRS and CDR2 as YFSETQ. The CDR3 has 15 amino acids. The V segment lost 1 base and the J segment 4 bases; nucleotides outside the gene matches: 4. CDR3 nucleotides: TGCGCCAGCAGCTTGCAGGCTAGCGGGTACAATGAGCAGTTCTTC. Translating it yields CASSLQASGYNEQFF.

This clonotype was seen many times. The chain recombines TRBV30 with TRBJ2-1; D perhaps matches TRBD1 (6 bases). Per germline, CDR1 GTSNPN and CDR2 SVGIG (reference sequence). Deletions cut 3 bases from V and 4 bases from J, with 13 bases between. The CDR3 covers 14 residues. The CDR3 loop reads CAWSAGGRYNEQFF. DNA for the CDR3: TGTGCCTGGAGCGCTGGGGGCAGATACAATGAGCAGTTCTTC.

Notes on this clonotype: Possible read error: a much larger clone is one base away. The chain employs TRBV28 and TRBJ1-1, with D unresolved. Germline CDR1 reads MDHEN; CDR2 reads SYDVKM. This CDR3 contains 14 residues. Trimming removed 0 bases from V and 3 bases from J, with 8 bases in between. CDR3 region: CASSLWGWDTEAFF. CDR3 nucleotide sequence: TGTGCCAGCAGTTTATGGGGATGGGACACTGAAGCTTTCTTT.

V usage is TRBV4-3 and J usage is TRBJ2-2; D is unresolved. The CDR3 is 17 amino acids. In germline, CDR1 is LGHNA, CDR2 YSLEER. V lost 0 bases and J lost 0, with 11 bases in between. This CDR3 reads CASSQDRAFSNTGELFF. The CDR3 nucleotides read TGCGCCAGCAGCCAAGATCGAGCGTTCTCGAACACCGGGGAGCTGTTTTTT.

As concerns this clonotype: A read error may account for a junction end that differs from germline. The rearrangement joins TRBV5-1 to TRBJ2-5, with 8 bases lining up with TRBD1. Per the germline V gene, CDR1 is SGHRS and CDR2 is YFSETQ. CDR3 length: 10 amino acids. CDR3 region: CASRGTGRHF. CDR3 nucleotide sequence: TGCGCCAGCAGGGGGACAGGACGGCACTTC.

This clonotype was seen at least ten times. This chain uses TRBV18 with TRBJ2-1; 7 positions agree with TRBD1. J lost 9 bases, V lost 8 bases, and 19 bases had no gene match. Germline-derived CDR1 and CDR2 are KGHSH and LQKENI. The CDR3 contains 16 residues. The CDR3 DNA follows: TGTGCCAGCCGCATGGGGCTCGGGACAGCCCTTTTTGAGCAGTTCTTC. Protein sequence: CASRMGLGTALFEQFF.

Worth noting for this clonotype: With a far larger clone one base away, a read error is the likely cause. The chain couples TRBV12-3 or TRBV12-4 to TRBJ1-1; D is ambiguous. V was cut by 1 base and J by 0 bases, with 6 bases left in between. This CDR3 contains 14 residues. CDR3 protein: CASSLEDLNTEAFF. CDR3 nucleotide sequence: TGTGCCAGCAGTTTAGAGGACTTGAACACTGAAGCTTTCTTT.

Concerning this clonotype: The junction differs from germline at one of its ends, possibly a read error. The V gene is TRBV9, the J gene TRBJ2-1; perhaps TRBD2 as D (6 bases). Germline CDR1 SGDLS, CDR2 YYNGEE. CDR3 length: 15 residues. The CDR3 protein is CANSAGGMPHNEQFF. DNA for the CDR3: TGTGCCAACAGCGCCGGCGGGATGCCGCACAATGAGCAGTTCTTC.